This is a list of T cell receptor beta chains from one sample in a study of blood T cell repertoires in COVID-19. The method was immunoSEQ multiplex PCR; TCRdb's version includes in-frame clones alone and lacks a portion of them. The profile shows 150,000 to 180,000 clones, 88% of them singletons. Sequenced material: peripheral blood. These receptors were collected from a woman in her 70s with acute or convalescent COVID-19. CDR3s include the opening cysteine and the closing phenylalanine or tryptophan. Each record gives: J gene, V gene, D gene, CDR3 protein. D genes are given only for firm matches.

j_call: TRBJ2-1; v_call: TRBV5-1; d_call: TRBD1; cdr3_aa: CASSSGTGYNEQFF
j_call: TRBJ2-5; v_call: TRBV6-1; d_call: TRBD2; cdr3_aa: CASKRTSGQETQYF
j_call: TRBJ1-2; v_call: TRBV15; d_call: TRBD1; cdr3_aa: CATSRRTGVFNNYGYTF
j_call: TRBJ1-6; v_call: TRBV7-8; d_call: .; cdr3_aa: CASGSRGNSPLHF
j_call: TRBJ1-5; v_call: TRBV21-1; d_call: .; cdr3_aa: CATGTGGQPQHF
j_call: TRBJ1-4; v_call: TRBV24-1; d_call: .; cdr3_aa: CATSAGGGGEKLFF
j_call: TRBJ1-1; v_call: TRBV7-9; d_call: TRBD1; cdr3_aa: CASSLTGGATEAFF
j_call: TRBJ2-1; v_call: TRBV27; d_call: .; cdr3_aa: CASSPNSRRLEQFF
j_call: TRBJ2-7; v_call: TRBV10-3; d_call: TRBD2; cdr3_aa: CATAIEVAGASYEQYF
j_call: TRBJ1-1; v_call: TRBV27; d_call: .; cdr3_aa: CASSLSGSLGTFF
j_call: TRBJ1-1; v_call: TRBV4-1; d_call: TRBD1; cdr3_aa: CASSQDGTGNTEAFF
j_call: TRBJ2-3; v_call: TRBV10-1; d_call: TRBD2; cdr3_aa: CASSVGRGDTDTQYF
j_call: TRBJ1-2; v_call: TRBV6-2/TRBV6-3; d_call: .; cdr3_aa: CASSYPQWGYTF
j_call: TRBJ1-2; v_call: TRBV5-1; d_call: .; cdr3_aa: CASSQQGNQRGYTF
j_call: TRBJ1-6; v_call: TRBV5-5; d_call: .; cdr3_aa: CASSPVGVSPLHF
j_call: TRBJ1-1; v_call: TRBV7-2; d_call: .; cdr3_aa: CASSLVGATEAFF
j_call: TRBJ2-7; v_call: TRBV10-3; d_call: TRBD2; cdr3_aa: CAIGGGNYEQYF
j_call: TRBJ2-3; v_call: TRBV5-1; d_call: .; cdr3_aa: CASSLPQGSTDTQYF
j_call: TRBJ1-1; v_call: TRBV19; d_call: TRBD1; cdr3_aa: CASSSQGALNTEAFF
j_call: TRBJ1-1; v_call: TRBV3-1/TRBV3-2; d_call: .; cdr3_aa: CASSQGGGTHTEAFF
j_call: TRBJ1-3; v_call: TRBV11-2; d_call: TRBD1; cdr3_aa: CASSLGDRGRDGNTIYF
j_call: TRBJ1-5; v_call: TRBV6-5; d_call: .; cdr3_aa: CASSLDKNQPQHF
j_call: TRBJ2-2; v_call: TRBV6-5; d_call: .; cdr3_aa: CASRTVALAGELFF
j_call: TRBJ2-2; v_call: TRBV10-3; d_call: TRBD2; cdr3_aa: CAISEPGLAANTGELFF
j_call: TRBJ1-3; v_call: TRBV7-9; d_call: .; cdr3_aa: CASTRGESGNTIYF
j_call: TRBJ1-1; v_call: TRBV29-1; d_call: TRBD1; cdr3_aa: CSVDRGQVLNTEAFF
j_call: TRBJ1-3; v_call: TRBV7-8; d_call: .; cdr3_aa: CASSLSNTPRAGNTIYF
j_call: TRBJ2-3; v_call: TRBV7-2; d_call: .; cdr3_aa: CASSLTPTDTQYF
j_call: TRBJ1-2; v_call: TRBV6-1; d_call: .; cdr3_aa: CASSVGITIAYYGYTF
j_call: TRBJ2-1; v_call: TRBV20-1; d_call: TRBD2; cdr3_aa: CSASPSGRQFF
j_call: TRBJ1-1; v_call: TRBV7-2; d_call: TRBD1; cdr3_aa: CASSLSADRVPFF
j_call: TRBJ1-2; v_call: TRBV25-1; d_call: .; cdr3_aa: CASRDTGQSVYGYTF
j_call: TRBJ1-2; v_call: TRBV9; d_call: .; cdr3_aa: CASSVASYGYTF
j_call: TRBJ2-3; v_call: TRBV9; d_call: .; cdr3_aa: CASSAGGRSTDTQYF
j_call: TRBJ2-3; v_call: TRBV30; d_call: TRBD2; cdr3_aa: CAWRLAGSTDTQYF
j_call: TRBJ1-1; v_call: TRBV6-5; d_call: TRBD1; cdr3_aa: CASSYPGTVIPAFF
j_call: TRBJ2-2; v_call: TRBV27; d_call: .; cdr3_aa: CASTPDRLVTGELFF
j_call: TRBJ1-4; v_call: TRBV18; d_call: .; cdr3_aa: CASSGADEKLFF